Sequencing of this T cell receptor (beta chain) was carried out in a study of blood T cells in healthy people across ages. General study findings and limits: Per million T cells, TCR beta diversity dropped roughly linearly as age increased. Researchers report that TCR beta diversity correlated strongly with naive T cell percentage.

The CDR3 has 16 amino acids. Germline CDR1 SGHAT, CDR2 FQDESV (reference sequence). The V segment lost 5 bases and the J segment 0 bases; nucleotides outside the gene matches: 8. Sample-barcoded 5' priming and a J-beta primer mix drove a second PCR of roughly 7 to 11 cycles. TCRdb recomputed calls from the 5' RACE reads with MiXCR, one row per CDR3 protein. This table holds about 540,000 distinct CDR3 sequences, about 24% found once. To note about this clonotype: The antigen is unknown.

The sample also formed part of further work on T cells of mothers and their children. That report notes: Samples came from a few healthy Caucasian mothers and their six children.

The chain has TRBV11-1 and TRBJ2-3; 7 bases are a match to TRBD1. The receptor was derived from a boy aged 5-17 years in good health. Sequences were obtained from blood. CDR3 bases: TGTGCCAGCAGCCCGGGGACAGCCACTAGCACAGATACGCAGTATTTT. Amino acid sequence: CASSPGTATSTDTQYF. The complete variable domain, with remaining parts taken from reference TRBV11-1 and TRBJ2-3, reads EAEVAQSPRYKITEKSQAVAFWCDPISGHATLYWYRQILGQGPELLVQFQDESVVDDSQLPKDRFSAERLKGVDSTLKIQPAELGDSAMYLCASSPGTATSTDTQYFGPGTRLTVL.